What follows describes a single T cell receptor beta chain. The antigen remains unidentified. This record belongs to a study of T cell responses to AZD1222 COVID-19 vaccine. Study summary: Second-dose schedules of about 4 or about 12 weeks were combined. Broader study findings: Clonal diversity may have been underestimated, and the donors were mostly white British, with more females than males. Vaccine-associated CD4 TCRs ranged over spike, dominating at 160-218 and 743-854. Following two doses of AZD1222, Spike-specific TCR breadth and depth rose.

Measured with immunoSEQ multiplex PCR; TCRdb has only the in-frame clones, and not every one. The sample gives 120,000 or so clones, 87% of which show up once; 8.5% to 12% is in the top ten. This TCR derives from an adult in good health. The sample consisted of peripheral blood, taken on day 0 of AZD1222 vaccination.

CDR3 DNA: TGCGCCAGCAGCTTGGAGCCACTGCCGGATACGCAGTATTTT. Its translation is CASSLEPLPDTQYF. V and J are TRBV5-1 and TRBJ2-3; D gene ambiguous. From germline, CDR1 is SGHRS and CDR2 YFSETQ. CDR3 size: 14 residues. Between the trimmed V and J ends, which lost 0 bases and 6 bases, there was a span of 11 bases.